Listed below are T cell receptor beta chains from one sample, sequenced in a study of blood T cell repertoires in COVID-19. The assay was immunoSEQ multiplex PCR, and TCRdb's table has in-frame clones only and misses some. The data show about 330,000 clones, about 89% seen once. The sequencing input was PBMCs or T cells enriched from blood (not recorded which). All receptors come from a woman aged 30 to 39 who had recovered from COVID-19. Each CDR3 is given with its conserved first and last residue. The D gene is left open where the match is weak. Rows may omit the clone size; those that give it use once, few, many or a size class.

j_call,d_call,clone_size,v_call,cdr3_aa,cdr3_nt
TRBJ2-5,.,.,TRBV3-1/TRBV3-2,CASSQTGAGGGETQYF,TGTGCCAGCAGCCAAACAGGCGCCGGAGGAGGGGAGACCCAGTACTTC
TRBJ1-4,.,.,TRBV29-1,CSVKIQGGGEKLFF,TGCAGCGTTAAGATCCAGGGAGGCGGCGAAAAACTGTTTTTT
TRBJ2-3,TRBD2,.,TRBV5-1,CASSSMKGEGSTDTQYF,TGCGCCAGCAGCTCGATGAAAGGGGAGGGTAGCACAGATACGCAGTATTTT
TRBJ2-5,.,.,TRBV5-1,CASSSSGMGETQYF,TGCGCCAGCAGCTCTTCGGGGATGGGGGAGACCCAGTACTTC
TRBJ1-4,TRBD1,.,TRBV3-1/TRBV3-2,CASSSDRGRNEKLFF,TGTGCCAGCAGCTCGGACAGGGGACGAAATGAAAAACTGTTTTTT
TRBJ2-2,.,.,TRBV7-6,CASSLNLRDSNTGELFF,TGTGCCAGCAGCCTTAACCTCCGAGACAGTAACACCGGGGAGCTGTTTTTT
TRBJ2-2,.,.,TRBV5-4,CASTQDRGNTGELFF,TGTGCCAGCACCCAAGATCGGGGGAACACCGGGGAGCTGTTTTTT
TRBJ2-7,TRBD1,.,TRBV5-1,CASSLGQAAYEQYF,TGCGCCAGCAGCTTAGGACAGGCCGCATACGAGCAGTACTTC
TRBJ1-3,TRBD1,.,TRBV19,CASSFTGGSGNTIYF,TGTGCCAGTAGTTTCACAGGGGGAAGTGGAAACACCATATATTTT
TRBJ2-1,TRBD1,.,TRBV4-1,CASSPDRGDNEQFF,TGCGCCAGCAGCCCGGACAGGGGTGACAATGAGCAGTTCTTC
TRBJ1-4,.,.,TRBV5-1,CASTLTGTNEKLFF,TGCGCCAGCACGCTAACAGGGACGAATGAAAAACTGTTTTTT
TRBJ2-7,TRBD1,.,TRBV19,CASSIVQGIDEQYF,TGTGCCAGTAGTATCGTACAGGGGATTGACGAGCAGTACTTC
TRBJ1-1,.,.,TRBV2,CASSELRVRTEAFF,TGTGCCAGCAGTGAACTCAGGGTTCGCACTGAAGCTTTCTTT
TRBJ1-1,.,once,TRBV6-1,CASSDSGGAQNTEAFF,TGTGCCAGCAGTGATAGCGGGGGGGCCCAGAACACTGAAGCTTTCTTT
TRBJ2-1,.,.,TRBV6-2/TRBV6-3,CASSSNSYNEQFF,TGTGCCAGCAGTTCAAATTCCTACAATGAGCAGTTCTTC
TRBJ2-2,.,.,TRBV11-3,CASSLGHNTGELFF,TGTGCCAGCAGCTTAGGACATAACACCGGGGAGCTGTTTTTT
TRBJ2-2,.,few,TRBV11-3,CASSLDRTVTGELFF,TGTGCCAGCAGCTTAGACCGGACAGTCACCGGGGAGCTGTTTTTT